This T cell receptor beta chain was recorded in a study of blood T cell repertoires in COVID-19. Study context: COVID-19 samples collected from the United States, Italy and Spain covered acute and convalescent phases. Sources were T cells, B-cell-depleted T cells, or PBMCs; the material itself was cDNA or gDNA.

Authors' data handling: From reference gene primer amplification, estimates of nucleated cell counts were derived. Clones were sequenced by immunoSEQ multiplex PCR, and TCRdb holds only the in-frame ones, with some missing. V and J calls and clone size are as listed in that table; D and trimming were resolved from the DNA. The sample comprises under 300,000 clones, 84% of which are singletons, and less than 2% rests with the top ten. This clone came up a few times. The CDR3 consists of 15 residues. With 6 bases removed from V and 3 bases from J, the gap between germline ends came to 17 bases. Germline CDR1 and CDR2: SNHLY and FYNNEI.

This clonotype was obtained from a woman in her thirties or forties who had recovered from COVID-19. J is TRBJ1-1 and V is TRBV2; TRBD1 might be the D (6 bases). Sequences were obtained from peripheral blood. CDR3 in amino acids: CASRLMGGQDTEAFF. The CDR3 DNA reads TGTGCCAGCAGACTAATGGGGGGGCAGGACACTGAAGCTTTCTTT.